A selection of T cell receptor beta chains follows, all from one sample in a study of cytomegalovirus exposure and HLA in healthy donors. This table comes from immunoSEQ multiplex PCR, and its TCRdb copy is limited to in-frame clones, with some not included. The repertoire has roughly 180,000 clones, about 79% of them found once; the top ten carry around 15%. The sample was PBMCs. The receptors shown here come from a man between 45 and 60 years old in good health and CMV-seropositive. Both conserved end residues are part of each CDR3. A D gene is named only where the DNA matches it firmly. Some rows mark clone size as missing; the rest say once, few, many or name a class of expanded clone.

- | - | TRBJ1-2 | TRBV2 | 14 | CASRSFIANYGYTF | TGTGCCAGCAGGTCCTTTATAGCTAACTATGGCTACACCTTC
- | - | TRBJ1-2 | TRBV6-1 | 14 | CASSERTQNYGYTF | TGTGCCAGCAGCGAAAGAACACAAAACTATGGCTACACCTTC
TRBD1 | - | TRBJ1-2 | TRBV15 | 13 | CATSWTGGDGYTF | TGTGCCACCAGCTGGACAGGGGGTGATGGCTACACCTTC
TRBD1 | - | TRBJ1-1 | TRBV7-2 | 14 | CASSWGQLNTEAFF | TGTGCCAGCAGCTGGGGACAGTTAAACACTGAAGCTTTCTTT
TRBD1 | - | TRBJ2-1 | TRBV4-1 | 15 | CASSRGQELYNEQFF | TGCGCCAGCAGCCGGGGACAGGAACTATACAATGAGCAGTTCTTC
- | - | TRBJ1-2 | TRBV4-2 | 16 | CASSQVEGPVNYGYTF | TGTGCCAGCAGCCAAGTGGAGGGACCCGTTAACTATGGCTACACCTTC
TRBD1 | - | TRBJ1-1 | TRBV6-1 | 13 | CASRRGVNTEAFF | TGTGCCAGCCGCAGGGGGGTGAACACTGAAGCTTTCTTT
TRBD1 | - | TRBJ1-3 | TRBV28 | 14 | CASRQGAPGNTIYF | TGTGCCAGCCGACAGGGGGCGCCTGGAAACACCATATATTTT
TRBD1 | - | TRBJ2-1 | TRBV2 | 13 | CATTRGGQGEQFF | TGTGCCACCACCCGGGGGGGACAGGGGGAGCAGTTCTTC
TRBD1 | - | TRBJ1-4 | TRBV4-2 | 13 | CASSPRDSEKLFF | TGTGCCAGCAGCCCGAGGGACAGTGAAAAACTGTTTTTT
TRBD1 | few | TRBJ2-2 | TRBV5-6 | 16 | CASSFRGGGVTGELFF | TGTGCCAGCAGCTTTCGAGGGGGCGGTGTCACCGGGGAGCTGTTTTTT
TRBD2 | once | TRBJ2-7 | TRBV19 | 16 | CASRPGASGDTYEQYF | TGTGCCAGTAGACCGGGGGCTAGCGGGGACACCTACGAGCAGTACTTC
- | - | TRBJ2-1 | TRBV5-1 | 15 | CASSLGTGKGSEQFF | TGCGCCAGCAGCTTGGGTACAGGGAAGGGTAGTGAGCAGTTCTTC
- | - | TRBJ2-5 | TRBV13 | 14 | CASSPPKPGETQYF | TGTGCCAGCAGCCCGCCTAAACCGGGAGAGACCCAGTACTTC
TRBD1 | once | TRBJ1-2 | TRBV5-5 | 16 | CASSLRDRGILYGYTF | TGTGCCAGCAGCTTAAGGGACAGGGGTATCCTGTATGGCTACACCTTC
- | - | TRBJ1-1 | TRBV6-5 | 15 | CASSYLPQVNTEAFF | TGTGCCAGCAGTTACTTACCTCAGGTTAACACTGAAGCTTTCTTT
TRBD1 | few | TRBJ2-5 | TRBV9 | 17 | CASSHPSADRVQETQYF | TGTGCCAGCAGCCACCCTTCTGCGGACAGGGTGCAAGAGACCCAGTACTTC
TRBD2 | - | TRBJ2-5 | TRBV7-6 | 16 | CASSLGPLAGAETQYF | TGTGCCAGCAGCTTGGGCCCCTTAGCGGGGGCTGAGACCCAGTACTTC
- | - | TRBJ2-1 | TRBV6-1 | 15 | CASRARGYDNNEQFF | TGTGCCAGCAGGGCAAGGGGTTACGATAACAATGAGCAGTTCTTC
- | - | TRBJ2-5 | TRBV18 | 13 | CASSPTLQETQYF | TGTGCCAGCTCACCGACATTACAAGAGACCCAGTACTTC
- | - | TRBJ1-2 | TRBV10-3 | 12 | CAIKQSDYGYTF | TGTGCCATCAAGCAGAGCGACTATGGCTACACCTTC
- | - | TRBJ1-1 | TRBV28 | 13 | CASSLATVSEAFF | TGTGCCAGCAGTTTAGCCACGGTTAGTGAAGCTTTCTTT
- | - | TRBJ1-4 | TRBV6-6 | 14 | CASRFRVEDEKLFF | TGTGCCAGCAGGTTCCGGGTGGAGGATGAAAAACTGTTTTTT
TRBD1 | - | TRBJ1-5 | TRBV28 | 16 | CASSFGTGSINQPQHF | TGTGCCAGCAGTTTCGGGACAGGGTCAATCAATCAGCCCCAGCATTTT
TRBD1 | - | TRBJ1-6 | TRBV10-3 | 16 | CAVGAGTALDNSPLHF | TGTGCCGTTGGGGCAGGGACAGCGCTGGATAATTCACCCCTCCACTTT
- | - | TRBJ2-3 | TRBV6-6 | 13 | CASSMGAGDTQYF | TGTGCCAGCAGCATGGGGGCGGGAGATACGCAGTATTTT
TRBD1 | - | TRBJ2-3 | TRBV29-1 | 15 | CSVEGQGLGTDTQYF | TGCAGCGTTGAGGGACAGGGGCTGGGCACAGATACGCAGTATTTT
- | - | TRBJ2-1 | TRBV4-1 | 13 | CASSRSSPSEQFF | TGCGCCAGCAGCCGCTCATCCCCCAGTGAGCAGTTCTTC
- | - | TRBJ1-1 | TRBV7-2 | 13 | CASSPPMNTEAFF | TGTGCCAGCAGCCCGCCTATGAACACTGAAGCTTTCTTT
TRBD1 | - | TRBJ2-3 | TRBV9 | 15 | CASSETGISTDTQYF | TGTGCCAGCAGCGAGACAGGGATTAGCACAGATACGCAGTATTTT
- | few | TRBJ1-1 | TRBV4-3 | 14 | CASSQDRRGNEAFF | TGCGCCAGCAGCCAAGATCGTAGAGGGAACGAAGCTTTCTTT
- | few | TRBJ2-7 | TRBV28 | 13 | CASSGTGAYEQYF | TGTGCCAGCAGCGGGACGGGAGCCTACGAGCAGTACTTC
TRBD1 | - | TRBJ2-5 | TRBV2 | 17 | CASSEAPQGVIQETQYF | TGTGCCAGCAGTGAAGCGCCCCAGGGGGTAATCCAAGAGACCCAGTACTTC
TRBD2 | - | TRBJ2-1 | TRBV4-3 | 17 | CASSLRGLASSYNEQFF | TGCGCCAGCAGCCTAAGGGGACTAGCGAGCTCCTACAATGAGCAGTTCTTC
- | once | TRBJ2-1 | TRBV6-1 | 16 | CASSEVAAGSYNEQFF | TGTGCCAGCAGTGAAGTCGCCGCGGGCTCCTACAATGAGCAGTTCTTC
TRBD1 | - | TRBJ1-2 | TRBV7-2 | 14 | CASSLVGQGDGYTF | TGTGCCAGCAGCTTAGTGGGACAGGGGGATGGCTACACCTTC
TRBD2 | - | TRBJ2-1 | TRBV7-9 | 16 | CASSLLAGGLHNEQFF | TGTGCCAGCAGCCTTTTAGCGGGGGGGCTCCACAATGAGCAGTTCTTC
- | - | TRBJ1-5 | TRBV6-5 | 13 | CASSPGLNQPQHF | TGTGCCAGCAGTCCTGGACTCAATCAGCCCCAGCATTTT
TRBD2 | - | TRBJ2-5 | TRBV13 | 14 | CASSRGRAKETQYF | TGTGCCAGCAGTCGGGGGAGGGCTAAAGAGACCCAGTACTTC
TRBD1 | - | TRBJ1-2 | TRBV6-6 | 13 | CASSRDRIGGYTF | TGTGCCAGCAGCCGGGACAGGATAGGTGGCTACACCTTC
TRBD1 | - | TRBJ2-3 | TRBV5-8 | 18 | CASSLEIPPRDSPDTQYF | TGTGCCAGCAGCTTGGAAATTCCCCCCCGGGACAGCCCAGATACGCAGTATTTT
TRBD1 | - | TRBJ1-4 | TRBV7-9 | 13 | CASRDRTNEKLFF | TGTGCCAGCAGGGACAGGACTAATGAAAAACTGTTTTTT
- | few | TRBJ1-1 | TRBV2 | 14 | CASSATGMNTEAFF | TGTGCCAGCAGCGCCACAGGAATGAACACTGAAGCTTTCTTT
TRBD2 | - | TRBJ2-1 | TRBV5-1 | 16 | CASSWTPSGAYNEQFF | TGCGCCAGCAGCTGGACCCCTAGCGGGGCCTACAATGAGCAGTTCTTC
- | - | TRBJ1-3 | TRBV9 | 15 | CASSPTDFSGNTIYF | TGTGCCAGCAGCCCGACGGACTTTTCTGGAAACACCATATATTTT
- | - | TRBJ2-5 | TRBV10-3 | 11 | CAISELEIQYF | TGTGCCATCAGTGAGTTGGAGATCCAGTACTTC
- | - | TRBJ1-1 | TRBV28 | 13 | CASLRGDNTEAFF | TGTGCCAGCCTACGCGGGGATAACACTGAAGCTTTCTTT
- | - | TRBJ1-4 | TRBV18 | 16 | CASSYPVTGVNEKLFF | TGTGCCAGCTCCTACCCCGTGACAGGAGTTAATGAAAAACTGTTTTTT